This paragraph reports one T cell receptor beta chain. Its cognate antigen is unknown. The CDR3 totals 16 residues. Germline CDR1 is SGHVS and CDR2 is FQNEAQ. V was shortened by 1 base and J by 0 bases, with 12 bases between the two germline ends. The sample originates from a study of PD-1 blockade in mismatch repair-deficient tumors. Overall study context: Patients had about a dozen mismatch repair-deficient cancer types, all previously treated and progressing. Findings and limits, study-wide: Tumor-resident clones, often undetectable pretreatment in blood, expanded then contracted after pembrolizumab.

TCR sequencing covered a few patients who responded to pembrolizumab. Repertoires were generated with immunoSEQ multiplex PCR, while TCRdb's copy carries only in-frame clones and drops some. The sample lists some 120,000 clones; about nine tenths were seen once. This chain joins TRBV7-8 and TRBJ2-5; D unclear. Specimen: peripheral blood, collected 70 to 73 weeks after starting pembrolizumab. This clonotype was sampled from an adult with mismatch repair-deficient cancer. The CDR3 DNA is TGTGCCAGCAGCTTAGTTGGAGATTTGTACCAAGAGACCCAGTACTTC. Its translation: CASSLVGDLYQETQYF.